This entry lists 14 T cell receptor beta chains sequenced from one sample in a study of CD8+ T cells in alopecia areata. Following RNA extraction, reverse transcription yielded cDNA that acted as the sequencing template. Clones were read by immunoSEQ multiplex PCR, and TCRdb kept only the in-frame ones, dropping some. The sample includes around 140,000 clones, 80% to 90% seen only once; the top ten take over 13%. Here the sequenced sample was CD8+ T cells sorted from blood, taken at week 0. Every receptor here comes from a human donor with alopecia areata.

The chain has TRBV5-1 and TRBJ2-1; 8 nucleotides align to TRBD2. V was pared by 5 bases and J by 5 bases, with 6 bases of the junction left unmatched. Germline-derived CDR1 and CDR2 are SGHRS and YFSETQ. The CDR3 spans 14 residues. DNA for the CDR3: TGCGCCAGCAGGGAAGTTAGCGGGAACAATGAGCAGTTCTTC. It is translated as CASREVSGNNEQFF.

The chain links TRBV7-6 to TRBJ2-7; D might be TRBD1 (6 bases). This CDR3 contains 13 residues. Between the trimmed V and J ends, which lost 3 bases and 0 bases, there was a span of 6 bases. The V gene's germline CDR1 is SGHVS and CDR2 FNYEAQ. CDR3 in DNA: TGTGCCAGCAGCTTGGACAGCTCCTACGAGCAGTACTTC. Its translation is CASSLDSSYEQYF.

This chain joins TRBV27 and TRBJ1-2, with TRBD1 matching 7 bases. CDR3 size: 15 residues. Germline V gene data show CDR1 as MNHEY and CDR2 as SMNVEV (reference sequence). The V gene end was trimmed by 6 bases and the J gene end by 2 bases; junction bases not matched to a gene: 9. The CDR3 sequence: CASSLTGFGNYGYTF. The CDR3 nucleotides read TGTGCCAGCAGCCTGACAGGGTTCGGGAACTATGGCTACACCTTC.

This chain connects TRBV11-2 to TRBJ2-5; tentatively, D is TRBD2 (5 bases). V lost 3 bases to trimming and J lost 3 bases, with 11 bases between them. CDR3 length: 14 amino acids. CDR1 and CDR2 (germline): SGHAT, FQNNGV. For the CDR3, the DNA is TGTGCCAGCAGCTTCCCCACTAGAGAAGAGACCCAGTACTTC. This gives the protein CASSFPTREETQYF.

A few counts support this clone. The CDR3 spells CSVHAGRGGLIGNEQFF. The CDR3 DNA sequence: TGCAGCGTCCACGCGGGCCGGGGAGGATTGATCGGGAATGAGCAGTTCTTC. The chain carries TRBV29-1 and TRBJ2-1; the D gene is possibly TRBD2 (6 bases). Germline V gives CDR1 SQVTM, CDR2 ANQGSEA. CDR3 length: 17 amino acids. V was shortened by 6 bases and J by 7 bases, with 28 bases between the two germline ends.

The chain employs TRBV19 and TRBJ2-1, with unresolved D. V shed 6 bases and J shed 7 bases, with 4 bases lying between them. Germline CDR1 and CDR2: LNHDA and SQIVND (reference sequence). CDR3 length equals 10 residues. CDR3 DNA sequence: TGTGCCAGTAGCGCGAATGAGCAGTTCTTC. Translated, it gives CASSANEQFF.

CDR3 protein: CASSAGQGTNTEAFF. The CDR3 DNA follows: TGTGCCAGCAGCGCAGGACAGGGGACGAACACTGAAGCTTTCTTT. J is TRBJ1-1 and V is TRBV9; the match to TRBD1 covers 9 bases. This CDR3 region has 15 residues. With 3 bases clipped from V and 1 base from J, the junction kept 4 bases outside the gene matches. Germline CDR1 and CDR2: SGDLS and YYNGEE.

The rearrangement links TRBV29-1 to TRBJ2-3; 9 bases match TRBD1. Losses at the gene ends were 3 bases for V and 2 bases for J; bases not matched to a gene: 6. CDR1 is SQVTM, CDR2 ANQGSEA, per germline. The CDR3 loop spans 15 amino acids. The CDR3 region is CSVDPDRGPTDTQYF. The CDR3 DNA is TGCAGCGTTGATCCGGACAGGGGACCCACAGATACGCAGTATTTT.

The genes are TRBV6-6 and TRBJ2-7, with TRBD2 matching 11 bases. Germline values: CDR1 MNHNY, CDR2 SVGAGI (reference sequence). The length of the CDR3 is 14 residues. V trimming: 6 bases; J trimming: 4 bases; junction bases outside the gene matches: 5. The CDR3 region has the DNA TGTGCCAGCAGCACTAGCGGGAGTATTTACGAGCAGTACTTC. Translated: CASSTSGSIYEQYF.

The chain couples TRBV7-8 to TRBJ2-7, with 14 nucleotides matching TRBD2. The germline gives CDR1 SGHVS, CDR2 FQNEAQ. This CDR3 comprises 17 residues. V shed 6 bases and J 7 bases; nucleotides not matched to a gene: 14. The CDR3: CASSGTGTSGRTDEQYF. The CDR3, as DNA: TGTGCCAGCAGTGGAACCGGGACTAGCGGGAGAACGGATGAGCAGTACTTC.

The V call is TRBV19, the J call TRBJ2-7; weak D call: TRBD2 (6 bases). V gave up 3 bases and J gave up 0 bases, with 9 bases separating them. CDR1 LNHDA and CDR2 SQIVND come from the germline V gene (reference sequence). The CDR3 has 14 residues. In nucleotides, the CDR3 is TGTGCCAGTAGTATCGCGGGGCCCTCCTACGAGCAGTACTTC. Amino acids: CASSIAGPSYEQYF.

The rearrangement uses TRBV28 and TRBJ1-1; no reliable D call. Germline CDR1 and CDR2: MDHEN and SYDVKM. The CDR3 totals 11 residues. Deletions cut 5 bases from V and 2 bases from J, with 3 bases between. CDR3 amino acids: CASSDNTEAFF. As DNA, the CDR3 is TGTGCCAGCAGTGATAACACTGAAGCTTTCTTT. The whole variable domain, remainder taken from reference TRBV28 and TRBJ1-1, is DVKVTQSSRYLVKRTGEKVFLECVQDMDHENMFWYRQDPGLGLRLIYFSYDVKMKEKGDIPEGYSVSREKKERFSLILESASTNQTSMYLCASSDNTEAFFGQGTRLTVV.

V usage is TRBV2 and J usage is TRBJ2-2; 8 nucleotides agree with TRBD1. There are 15 residues in the CDR3. After removal of 6 bases from V and 4 bases from J, the junction contained 7 bases not matched to a gene. CDR1 and CDR2 from the germline V gene are SNHLY and FYNNEI. In DNA, the CDR3 is TGTGCCAGCAGGAGCCGTGACAGGGGCACCGGGGAGCTGTTTTTT. Its translation is CASRSRDRGTGELFF. Full variable domain (remainder filled in from reference TRBV2 and TRBJ2-2): EPEVTQTPSHQVTQMGQEVILRCVPISNHLYFYWYRQILGQKVEFLVSFYNNEISEKSEIFDDQFSVERPDGSNFTLKIRSTKLEDSAMYFCASRSRDRGTGELFFGEGSRLTVL.

The chain has TRBV27 and TRBJ2-1; D assignment may be TRBD1 or TRBD2 (6 bases each). CDR1 and CDR2 from the germline V gene are MNHEY and SMNVEV (reference sequence). Trimming removed 0 bases from V and 8 bases from J, with 17 bases in between. The CDR3 is made up of 16 amino acids. The CDR3 coding sequence is TGTGCCAGCAGTTTATCTTGGGGGCGGGGCGGCGATGAGCAGTTCTTC. Translating gives CASSLSWGRGGDEQFF.